This passage covers 14 T cell receptor beta chains from one sample sequenced in a study of CD8+CD57+ T cells in acquired aplastic anemia. The TCR beta profiling, which covered VDJ combination and CDR3 sequence, was carried out using genomic DNA as the template. A single record per CDR3 protein comes from TCRdb applying MiXCR to the reads. The sample lists 310,000 or so distinct CDR3 sequences, 56% seen once, with 1.3% in the top ten. In patients chosen for sequencing, flow cytometry had shown CD8+CD57+ cell expansion. The sample consisted of sorted CD4+, CD8+, or CD8+CD57+ T cells (not recorded which) from PBMCs. These receptors originate from a human donor with aplastic anemia.

Regarding this clonotype: One end of the junction does not line up with germline, which may come from a read error. The chain has TRBV5-1 and TRBJ1-1; D remains ambiguous. This CDR3 is 13 amino acids long. The germline V gene encodes CDR1 SGHRS and CDR2 YFSETQ. The CDR3 protein is CAGSLRQNTEAFF. CDR3 DNA sequence: TGCGCCGGCAGCTTACGGCAGAACACTGAAGCTTTCTTT.

This clonotype was counted many times. This chain connects TRBV14 to TRBJ2-1, with 8 positions matching TRBD2. Germline CDR1 SGHDN, CDR2 FVKESK. V was clipped by 1 base and J by 16 bases; unmatched bases: 9. CDR3 length equals 13 residues. The CDR3 nucleotides are TGTGCCAGCAGCCAAGGGCCGGGACTAGTTATCTTCTTC. As protein: CASSQGPGLVIFF.

Notes on this clonotype: A much larger clone lies one base from this, so it may be a read error. The chain joins TRBV3-1 to TRBJ1-2; D might be TRBD1 (5 bases). The CDR3 runs 13 residues. CDR1 and CDR2 (germline): LGHDT, YNNKEL (reference sequence). V was clipped by 5 bases and J by 5 bases, with 12 bases between them. The CDR3 DNA sequence: TGTGCCAGCAGCAGGATGGGGGGATATGGCTACACCTTC. Amino acids: CASSRMGGYGYTF.

V is TRBV7-9 and J is TRBJ2-2, with D perhaps matching TRBD2 (6 bases). The CDR3 contains 13 residues. V lost 10 bases to trimming and J lost 2 bases, with 11 bases between them. Germline loops: CDR1 SEHNR, CDR2 FQNEAQ (reference sequence). In DNA, the CDR3 is TGTGCCACCGGGACTTTAAACACCGGGGAGCTGTTTTTT. Amino acid sequence: CATGTLNTGELFF.

This chain connects TRBV20-1 to TRBJ2-1; 9 positions match TRBD2. Germline V CDR1 and CDR2: DFQATT, SNEGSKA (reference sequence). This CDR3 spans 21 amino acids. V lost 3 bases to trimming and J lost 6 bases; unmatched junction nucleotides: 27. The CDR3 loop is CSASYSGRAITSTAALNEQFF. The CDR3 DNA follows: TGCAGTGCTAGTTATAGCGGGAGAGCTATAACTAGCACTGCAGCCCTCAATGAGCAGTTCTTC.

This clonotype was picked up many times. The CDR3 bases are TGTGCCAGCTCACCAAACCAGAATAGCAATCAGCCCCAGCATTTT. Encoded protein: CASSPNQNSNQPQHF. This chain links TRBV18 with TRBJ1-5; unclear D gene. Germline values: CDR1 KGHSH, CDR2 LQKENI. The V end was cut by 2 bases, the J end by 0 bases, with 8 bases between. The CDR3 consists of 15 residues. The complete variable domain, with remaining parts taken from reference TRBV18 and TRBJ1-5, reads NAGVMQNPRHLVRRRGQEARLRCSPMKGHSHVYWYRQLPEEGLKFMVYLQKENIIDESGMPKERFSAEFPKEGPSILRIQQVVRGDSAAYFCASSPNQNSNQPQHFGDGTRLSIL.

This clonotype came up many times. J is TRBJ1-1 and V is TRBV11-2, with D uncertain. V lost 0 bases and J lost 1, with 6 bases in between. Looked up from germline, CDR1 is SGHAT and CDR2 is FQNNGV. The CDR3 is 14 residues long. The CDR3 sequence: CASSLEWGNTEAFF. DNA of the CDR3: TGTGCCAGCAGCTTAGAATGGGGGAACACTGAAGCTTTCTTT.

This clonotype was observed at least ten times. The genes are TRBV20-1 and TRBJ2-7; 10 bases match TRBD2. Germline V lookup: CDR1 DFQATT, CDR2 SNEGSKA (reference sequence). The CDR3 extends over 15 amino acids. As DNA, the CDR3 is TGCAGCCTCCAACGAACTAGCGGGAACTCCTACGAGCAGTACTTC. As protein: CSLQRTSGNSYEQYF.

V is TRBV7-9 and J is TRBJ2-7; TRBD1 is a possible D gene (6 bases). This CDR3 is built from 15 residues. CDR1 and CDR2 from the germline V gene are SEHNR and FQNEAQ (reference sequence). Trimming left V 2 bases short and J 6 bases short, with 17 bases between. The CDR3 spells CASSLNRVRAREQYF. The CDR3 coding sequence is TGTGCCAGCAGCTTAAACAGGGTAAGGGCACGCGAGCAGTACTTC.

V usage is TRBV2 and J usage is TRBJ2-1; 7 positions agree with TRBD1. Unmatched junction bases numbered 2, after V lost 8 bases and J lost 7 bases. CDR3 length equals 11 residues. From germline, CDR1 is SNHLY and CDR2 FYNNEI. The chain's CDR3 is CASQGVNEQFF. The CDR3 DNA sequence: TGTGCCAGCCAGGGGGTAAATGAGCAGTTCTTC.

The sample holds many counts of this clonotype. The V call is TRBV7-8, the J call TRBJ2-3; unclear D gene. Trimming removed 3 bases at V and 7 bases at J, with 8 bases between. The CDR3 length is 12 residues. Germline V lookup: CDR1 SGHVS, CDR2 FQNEAQ. The chain's CDR3 is CASSFLVNTQYF. CDR3 bases: TGTGCCAGCAGCTTCCTCGTGAATACGCAGTATTTT.

This clonotype was observed at least ten times. This sequence joins TRBV5-1 and TRBJ2-5, with D unresolved. The CDR3 runs to 14 residues. Germline CDR1 reads SGHRS; CDR2 reads YFSETQ. Trimming took off 2 bases at V and 0 bases at J, with 8 bases between the two ends. This CDR3 reads CASSFAAYQETQYF. The CDR3 DNA is TGCGCCAGCAGCTTTGCGGCCTACCAAGAGACCCAGTACTTC.

Concerning this clonotype itself: This is likely a read error, given that the CDR3 carries no conserved phenylalanine or tryptophan at its end. The chain uses TRBV5-6 and TRBJ2-6; D is undetermined. Deletions cut 6 bases from V and 0 bases from J, with 10 bases between. CDR1 and CDR2 (germline): SGHDT, YYEEEE. The CDR3 consists of 15 residues. CDR3 in DNA: TGTGCCAGCATCGGTGAGGACTCTGGGGCCAACGTCCTGACTCTC. Its translation is CASIGEDSGANVLTL.

This clonotype was seen only once. V gene TRBV2 combines with J gene TRBJ2-6; TRBD2 agrees at 12 bases. The CDR3 totals 17 residues. CDR1 is SNHLY and CDR2 is FYNNEI in the germline V gene. Losses at the gene ends were 3 bases for V and 4 bases for J; bases not matched to a gene: 4. CDR3 DNA sequence: TGTGCCAGCAGTGAGACTAGCGGGAGTTCGGGGGCCAACGTCCTGACTTTC. Encoded protein: CASSETSGSSGANVLTF. The entire variable domain, with the rest obtained from reference TRBV2 and TRBJ2-6, is as follows: EPEVTQTPSHQVTQMGQEVILRCVPISNHLYFYWYRQILGQKVEFLVSFYNNEISEKSEIFDDQFSVERPDGSNFTLKIRSTKLEDSAMYFCASSETSGSSGANVLTFGAGSRLTVL.